A single sample is the source of the 21 T cell receptor delta chains below, sequenced in a study of γδ T cells in repeated Plasmodium falciparum infection. TCRdb redid clone calling on the multiplex PCR reads using CATT. Of about 50,000 delta-chain clones listed, roughly 1.9% were seen once; the top ten hold less than 30%. Vgamma9/Vdelta2+ and Vdelta2-negative gammadelta T cells were flow-sorted from PBMC for bulk sequencing. The sample consisted of gamma-delta T cells from blood. The receptors were gathered from a pool of human donors (malaria-infected and uninfected, not separated).

To note about this clone: TCRdb pairs this DNA with a much larger clone's protein that differs at residue 10, likely a read error; the protein shown was translated from the DNA. The CDR3 region is CAWNARICGELIF. The CDR3 coding sequence is TGTGCCTGGAATGCAAGGATTTGCGGTGAACTCATCTTT. The gene calls are TRDV3 and TRDJ1; D gene unclear. TCRdb supplies no J gene; here it was assigned by aligning the nucleotide sequence to germline. V was trimmed by 4 bases and J by 9 bases, leaving 21 bases between them. Germline V gene data show CDR1 as TVYSNPD and CDR2 as GDNSRS (reference sequence). CDR3 length: 13 amino acids.

A word on this clone: A read error is likely here: a far larger clone is one base away. The same CDR3 arises from other DNA sequences in this sample as well. The CDR3 region has the DNA TGTGCCTTCCCGCGTGGCCTTCCCCGAAACTGGGGGATAGTAGCGACCGATAAACTCATCTTT. This translates into CAFPRGLPRNWGIVATDKLIF. The chain employs TRDV3 and TRDJ1, with 11 bases identical to TRDD3. Unmatched junction bases numbered 26, after V lost 3 bases and J lost 2 bases. CDR1 TVYSNPD and CDR2 GDNSRS come from the germline V gene (reference sequence). The CDR3 contains 21 residues.

This clone appeared many times. The protein TCRdb lists belongs to a much larger clone and differs from this DNA's translation at residue 6, which points to a read error; the protein shown is made from the DNA. The gene calls are TRDV3 and TRDJ1, with D possibly TRDD3 on 6 matching bases. Since TCRdb gives no J gene, matching the DNA to germline was used here to assign it. Germline V lookup: CDR1 TVYSNPD, CDR2 GDNSRS (reference sequence). V was trimmed by 3 bases and J by 0 bases, leaving 26 bases between them. This CDR3 spans 18 amino acids. The CDR3 reads CALNFSTWWGAYTDKLIF. The CDR3 DNA reads as TGTGCCTTGAATTTTTCTACGTGGTGGGGGGCGTACACCGATAAACTCATCTTT.

This clone appeared a few times. The likely explanation is a read error, given a far larger clone one base away. In the same sample, other DNA sequences code for this CDR3. The CDR3 region has the DNA TGTGCTCTTGGGGAACTAATATCACGCTGGAATAGAGTATACCTCCTACCCCCGCTTCGGGCGGCACAACTCTTCTTT. Protein sequence: CALGELISRWNRVYLLPPLRAAQLFF. The chain employs TRDV1 and TRDJ2; maybe TRDD2 (6 bases). Matching the DNA to germline supplied the J gene, which TCRdb does not give. Per the germline V gene, CDR1 is TSWWSYY and CDR2 is QGS. The CDR3 length is 26 residues. Trimming removed 0 bases at V and 8 bases at J, with 46 bases between.

The table lists this clone with a few counts. TCRdb's entry gives the protein of a much larger clone, which mismatches this DNA's translation at residue 3, likely from a read error; the protein reported here is translated from the DNA. This chain connects TRDV1 to TRDJ1; 10 bases are shared with TRDD3. The J gene, missing from TCRdb, was assigned here through DNA to germline matching. This CDR3 has 21 amino acids. From germline, CDR1 is TSWWSYY and CDR2 QGS. Written as DNA, the CDR3 is TGTGCTCCTGGGGGTACCCGGCCTTCGCGATGGGGGATACCCGTGACCGATAAACTCATCTTT. The encoded protein is CAPGGTRPSRWGIPVTDKLIF.

This clone was recorded a few times. It differs at one base from a far larger clone, so likely a read error. Other DNA sequences within the sample encode an identical CDR3. The V and J genes are TRDV1 and TRDJ1, with 9 bases matching TRDD3. Here the J gene came from matching the DNA to germline, since TCRdb omits it. The V and J ends lost 4 bases and 0 bases, in that order; junction bases with no gene match: 24. This CDR3 is built from 22 residues. Germline V CDR1 and CDR2: TSWWSYY, QGS. CDR3 nucleotides: TGTGCTCTTGGGGGGACGTTTAAGGTCGCGCCGGTCTGGGGGATTTACACCGATAAACTCATCTTT. This codes for CALGGTFKVAPVWGIYTDKLIF.

This clone was detected a few times. The amino acid sequence in TCRdb belongs to a much larger clone and departs from this DNA's translation at residue 8, likely a sequencing read error; the sequence shown is translated from the DNA. The J gene is TRDJ3, the V gene TRDV2; no reliable D call. TCRdb records no J gene; here it was assigned by comparing the DNA to germline. V was pared by 0 bases and J by 0 bases, with 8 bases between. This CDR3 is 17 amino acids long. The germline V gene encodes CDR1 GEAIGNYY and CDR2 EKD. CDR3 loop: CACDTLDCSWDTRQMFF. The CDR3, as DNA: TGTGCCTGTGACACCTTAGACTGCTCCTGGGACACCCGACAGATGTTTTTC.

Details on this clone: Since a far larger clone is one base different, this is likely a read error. Other DNA sequences in the same sample also yield this CDR3. The gene calls are TRDV1 and TRDJ1, with TRDD3 matching 7 bases. The J gene is not listed in TCRdb, so it was assigned here from a DNA match to germline. Germline values: CDR1 TSWWSYY, CDR2 QGS. This CDR3 has 17 residues. The CDR3 DNA sequence: TGCGCTCTTGGGGTCCCCCTACTGTGGTGGGGGAGGGATAAACTCATCTTT. As protein: CALGVPLLWWGRDKLIF.

Many counts were recorded for this clone. This likely stems from a read error, as it lies one base from a far larger clone. This rearrangement joins TRDV2 to TRDJ3; 10 positions agree with TRDD3. TCRdb does not report a J gene; here it was assigned by matching the DNA to germline references. Germline V gene sequence: CDR1 GEAIGNYY, CDR2 EKD. The CDR3 consists of 21 residues. The CDR3 region has the DNA TGCGCCTGTGACACCGGGAAGGGTCTACTGGGGGATCGGCGGGACACCCGACAGATGTTTTTC. Translation gives CACDTGKGLLGDRRDTRQMFF.

The table lists this clone with a few counts. A far more abundant clone sits one base away, making this likely a read error. Other nucleotide sequences in the sample specify the same CDR3. The V gene call reads TRDV3; no J gene was called; the table assigns TRDD3, which was not confirmed against the DNA. Germline V gene data show CDR1 as TVYSNPD and CDR2 as GDNSRS (reference sequence). This CDR3 has 18 amino acids. This CDR3 reads CALGLNWGISWRTDKLIF. CDR3 sequence (DNA): TGTGCCTTGGGACTAAACTGGGGGATATCGTGGAGGACCGATAAACTCATCTTC.

This clone was counted many times. The J gene is TRDJ1, the V gene TRDV1; TRDD2 is a possible D gene (6 bases). The length of the CDR3 is 25 residues. In germline, CDR1 is TSWWSYY, CDR2 QGS. V gave up 2 bases and J gave up 0 bases, with 40 bases separating them. The CDR3 loop reads CALGETLPNLLVLKGLWMYTDKLIF. The CDR3 coding sequence is TGTGCTCTTGGGGAAACCCTTCCCAACCTATTAGTGCTTAAGGGATTATGGATGTACACCGATAAACTCATCTTT.

This clone was seen repeatedly, ten times or more. The CDR3 protein is CALGELPPTGESTDKLIF. The CDR3 nucleotides read TGTGCTCTTGGGGAACTACCTCCTACGGGGGAATCCACCGATAAACTCATCTTT. V is TRDV1 and J is TRDJ1, with D possibly called TRDD2 or TRDD3 (6 bases each). This CDR3 is built from 18 residues. Trimming pared 0 bases from V and 1 base from J, leaving 18 bases between. CDR1 is TSWWSYY and CDR2 is QGS in the germline V gene.

Regarding this clone: Only one base separates this from a far larger clonotype, so it likely reflects a read error. Other DNA sequences in the same sample also yield this CDR3. The CDR3 sequence: CASSELGGYPYTDKLIF. CDR3 nucleotides: TGCGCCTCGTCGGAGCTGGGGGGTTACCCTTACACCGATAAACTCATCTTT. The V and J genes are TRDV3 and TRDJ1; 7 nucleotides agree with TRDD3. CDR1 and CDR2 (germline): TVYSNPD, GDNSRS (reference sequence). The CDR3 length is 17 residues.

Points on this clone: Translating this DNA gives a protein that differs at residue 6 from the TCRdb one, which belongs to a much larger clone; a read error is likely, and the protein shown is this translation. The chain combines TRDV3 with TRDJ1; 11 nucleotides agree with TRDD3. Germline matching of the DNA provided the J gene here, since TCRdb leaves it blank. The CDR3 totals 21 residues. Germline V lookup: CDR1 TVYSNPD, CDR2 GDNSRS (reference sequence). J lost 0 bases, V lost 1 base, and 22 bases had no gene match. The CDR3: CAFTYSSYWGIASLYTDKLIF. The CDR3, as DNA: TGTGCCTTTACCTACTCCTCCTACTGGGGGATAGCATCCTTGTACACCGATAAACTCATCTTT.

There are many counts of this clone. TCRdb's listed protein matches a much larger clone and diverges from this DNA's translation at residue 3, likely through a read error; the protein shown comes from the DNA. The V and J genes are TRDV1 and TRDJ1, with TRDD3 matching 10 bases. TCRdb does not report a J gene; here it was assigned by matching the DNA to germline references. Germline loops: CDR1 TSWWSYY, CDR2 QGS. This CDR3 comprises 20 residues. In DNA, the CDR3 is TGTGCTCCTGGGGAACGACCCCCCCGCTGGGGGATATATTCCACCGATAAACTCATCTTT. Encoded protein: CAPGERPPRWGIYSTDKLIF.

This clone was seen more than once but under ten times. The protein held in TCRdb is that of a much larger clone and does not match this DNA's translation at residue 5, likely because of a read error; the protein shown is translated from the DNA. The chain is built from TRDV1 and TRDJ1; 8 bases agree with TRDD3. Matching the DNA to germline supplied the J gene, which TCRdb does not give. The V gene's germline CDR1 is TSWWSYY and CDR2 QGS. J gave up 0 bases and V 4 bases, and 22 bases lay outside the gene matches. This CDR3 comprises 21 residues. The CDR3 loop reads CALGGLVGSPRWGYHTDKLIF. The CDR3 bases are TGTGCTCTTGGGGGACTAGTAGGTTCTCCTAGGTGGGGATACCACACCGATAAACTCATCTTT.

This clone was seen a handful of times. The protein that TCRdb holds for this DNA derives from a much larger clone and differs from the translated DNA at residue 4, which likely indicates a read error; the protein shown here is translated from the DNA. This chain joins TRDV1 and TRDJ1, with 10 bases identical to TRDD3. TCRdb carries no J gene annotation; the J gene was assigned here by matching the DNA with germline. Germline CDR1 and CDR2: TSWWSYY and QGS. The CDR3 has 23 amino acids. J lost 0 bases, V lost 8 bases, and 30 bases had no gene match. The DNA of the CDR3 is TGTGCTCTTAGGGCACCCTATGAATTCCTACTCTGGGGGATAGGAGCTTACACCGATAAACTCATCTTT. Protein sequence: CALRAPYEFLLWGIGAYTDKLIF.

Note on this clone: A read error is the likely source, as a far larger clone sits one nucleotide away. The same CDR3 arises from other DNA sequences in this sample as well. V usage is TRDV1 and J usage is TRDJ1; D unresolved. TCRdb is silent on the J gene; assignment here came from matching the DNA to germline. Germline lookup yields CDR1 TSWWSYY and CDR2 QGS. The CDR3 extends over 15 amino acids. V lost 2 bases to trimming and J lost 2 bases, with 12 bases between them. The CDR3 is CALGEKIESTDKLIF. Here the CDR3 DNA reads TGTGCTCTTGGGGAAAAGATTGAGAGTACCGATAAACTCATCTTT.

Many counts were recorded for this clone. TCRdb lists the protein of a much larger clone for this DNA, which differs at residue 13, so this is likely a read error; the protein given here is translated from the DNA itself. This chain joins TRDV2 and TRDJ1; 10 bases line up with TRDD3. TCRdb does not report a J gene; here it was assigned by matching the DNA to germline references. Germline lookup yields CDR1 GEAIGNYY and CDR2 EKD. V lost 0 bases, J lost 6 bases, and 12 bases stayed unmatched. This CDR3 region has 17 residues. The CDR3: CACDTPWVGDTSNKLIF. As DNA, the CDR3 is TGTGCCTGTGACACCCCATGGGTGGGGGATACCTCCAATAAACTCATCTTT.

A word on this clone: The protein TCRdb gives is from a much larger clone and does not agree with this DNA's translation at residue 8, likely a read error; the protein shown here comes from the DNA. The chain is built from TRDV1 and TRDJ1; TRDD3 agrees at 7 bases. TCRdb carries no J gene annotation; the J gene was assigned here by matching the DNA with germline. The trim removed 5 bases at V and 4 bases at J, leaving 31 bases unmatched. Germline loops: CDR1 TSWWSYY, CDR2 QGS. This CDR3 contains 22 residues. The DNA of the CDR3 is TGTGCTCTTGGGCCCGCCCTCTCCCTCGGACTACTGGGGACGCCGGGGGGCGATAAACTCATCTTT. It translates to CALGPALSLGLLGTPGGDKLIF.

Regarding this clone: TCRdb's protein, taken from a much larger clone, differs from this DNA's translation at residue 7, likely owing to a read error; the protein displayed comes from the DNA. The V call is TRDV2, the J call TRDJ1; unclear D gene. In the absence of a J gene in TCRdb, the DNA was matched to germline to assign it here. The CDR3 has 15 residues. Germline CDR1 GEAIGNYY, CDR2 EKD. The V and J ends lost 0 bases and 0 bases respectively, with 10 bases between them. The chain's CDR3 is CACDTVCSHTDKLIF. The CDR3 DNA reads as TGTGCCTGTGACACCGTGTGCTCCCACACCGATAAACTCATCTTT.